Detailed here is one T cell receptor (beta chain). Using immunoSEQ multiplex PCR, the repertoire was profiled, and TCRdb retains in-frame clones only, with some absent. The sample carries approximately 70,000 clones, about 90% recorded once. The data stem from a study of blood T cell repertoires in COVID-19. This clonotype originated in a human donor in a cohort sampled during active COVID-19. The sample taken for sequencing was peripheral blood.

CDR3 in amino acids: CASSWMGQTQETQYF. CDR3 DNA: TGTGCCAGCAGCTGGATGGGACAGACCCAAGAGACCCAGTACTTC. This chain uses TRBV5-6 with TRBJ2-5, with TRBD1 identical over 7 bases. Germline V gene lookup returns CDR1 SGHDT and CDR2 YYEEEE. The CDR3 length is 15 residues. The V gene end was trimmed by 3 bases and the J gene end by 1 base; junction bases not matched to a gene: 6.